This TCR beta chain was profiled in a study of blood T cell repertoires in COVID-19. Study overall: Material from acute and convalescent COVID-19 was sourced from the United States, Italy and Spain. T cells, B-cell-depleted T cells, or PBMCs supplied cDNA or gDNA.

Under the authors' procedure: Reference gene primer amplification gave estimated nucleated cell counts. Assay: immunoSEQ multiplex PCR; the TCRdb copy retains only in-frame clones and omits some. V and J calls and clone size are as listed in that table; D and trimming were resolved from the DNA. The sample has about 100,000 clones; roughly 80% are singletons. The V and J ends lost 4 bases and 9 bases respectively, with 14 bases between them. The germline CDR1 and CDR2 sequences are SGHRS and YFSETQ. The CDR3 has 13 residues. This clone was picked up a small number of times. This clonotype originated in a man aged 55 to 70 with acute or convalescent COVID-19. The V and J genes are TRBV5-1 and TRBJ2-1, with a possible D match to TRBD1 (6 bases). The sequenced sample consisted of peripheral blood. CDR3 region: CASSQDRSSEQFF. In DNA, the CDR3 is TGCGCCAGCAGCCAGGACAGATCGAGTGAGCAGTTCTTC.